This T cell receptor beta chain was sequenced for a study of blood T cell repertoires in COVID-19. Looking at the study overall: The samples span acute and convalescent COVID-19 from the United States, Italy and Spain.

Measured with immunoSEQ multiplex PCR; TCRdb has only the in-frame clones, and not every one. This table has 300,000 to 400,000 clones, 88% appearing once. V lost 5 bases and J lost 5; bases outside the gene matches: 13. From germline, CDR1 is SGHTA and CDR2 FQGNSA. CDR3 length: 17 residues. The sequence was obtained from a woman in her 70s with COVID-19, enrolled during active disease. Sequenced material: peripheral blood. The rearrangement links TRBV7-2 to TRBJ2-2, with 8 bases identical to TRBD2. CDR3 loop: CASSASGGSWGTGELFF. In nucleotides, the CDR3 is TGTGCCAGCAGCGCCAGCGGGGGCTCATGGGGGACCGGGGAGCTGTTTTTT.